A single TCR beta chain is shown here with its context. Its specificity is unknown. These data originate in a study of T cells after yellow fever vaccination. Points from the study as a whole: Reappearance after the booster was observed for most primary-vaccination clones (96% CD4, just over 85% CD8). Within FACS-sorted repertoires, abundant clonotypes contaminating from the bulk population could be present.

In germline, CDR1 is MNHEY, CDR2 SMNVEV (reference sequence). The CDR3 has 15 residues. Trimming removed 3 bases at V and 8 bases at J, with 16 bases between. Synthesis of TCR cDNA relied on 5'RACE template switching, which attached a universal primer site and UMIs. TCRdb re-called the 5' RACE reads through MiXCR, storing one row per CDR3 protein. Counted here are some 560,000 distinct CDR3 sequences, roughly 17% occurring once; the ten biggest clones make up 15% to 20%. This clonotype originated in a man aged 18 to 35 who received the YFV17D yellow fever vaccine. The chain has TRBV27 and TRBJ1-4; the D is unclear. Material: PBMCs, obtained 4 to 6 days after the first yellow fever vaccination. CDR3 in amino acids: CASSLRGVVREKLFF. Here the CDR3 DNA reads TGTGCCAGCAGTTTGCGTGGGGTAGTAAGAGAAAAACTGTTTTTT.